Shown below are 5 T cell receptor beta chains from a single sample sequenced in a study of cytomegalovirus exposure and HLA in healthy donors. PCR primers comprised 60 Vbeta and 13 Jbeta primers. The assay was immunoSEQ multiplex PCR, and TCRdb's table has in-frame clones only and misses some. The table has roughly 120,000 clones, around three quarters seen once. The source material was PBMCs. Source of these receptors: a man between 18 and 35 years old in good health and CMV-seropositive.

The CDR3: CSIGGTPGQPQHF. For the CDR3, the DNA is TGCAGCATCGGAGGGACGCCAGGTCAGCCCCAGCATTTT. The chain joins TRBV29-1 to TRBJ1-5; tentative D call: TRBD1 (5 bases). CDR1 is SQVTM and CDR2 is ANQGSEA in the germline V gene. V lost 8 bases to trimming and J lost 6 bases, with 17 bases between them. The CDR3 totals 13 residues.

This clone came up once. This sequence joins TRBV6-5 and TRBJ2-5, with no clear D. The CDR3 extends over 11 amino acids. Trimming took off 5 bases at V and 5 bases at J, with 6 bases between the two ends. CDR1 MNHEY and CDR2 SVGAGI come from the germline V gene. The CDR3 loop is CASSQRETQYF. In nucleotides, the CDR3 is TGTGCCAGCAGTCAACGGGAGACCCAGTACTTC.

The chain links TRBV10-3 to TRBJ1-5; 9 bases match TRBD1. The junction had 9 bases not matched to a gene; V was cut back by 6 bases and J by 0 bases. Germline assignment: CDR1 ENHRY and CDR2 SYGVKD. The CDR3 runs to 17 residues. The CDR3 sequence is CAISSGTGLYSNQPQHF. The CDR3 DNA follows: TGTGCCATCAGCTCCGGGACAGGGCTATATAGCAATCAGCCCCAGCATTTT.

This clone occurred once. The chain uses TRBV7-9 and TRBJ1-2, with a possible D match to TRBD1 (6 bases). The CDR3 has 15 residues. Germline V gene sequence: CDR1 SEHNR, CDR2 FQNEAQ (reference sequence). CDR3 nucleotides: TGTTCCATTTCACAGGGTCGCCAAGTTAACTATGGCTACACCTTC. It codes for CSISQGRQVNYGYTF.

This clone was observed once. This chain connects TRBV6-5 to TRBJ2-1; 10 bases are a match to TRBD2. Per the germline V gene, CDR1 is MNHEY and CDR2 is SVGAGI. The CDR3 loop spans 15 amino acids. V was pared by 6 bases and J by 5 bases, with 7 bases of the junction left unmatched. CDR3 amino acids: CASRPPLAGDNEQFF. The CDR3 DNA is TGTGCCAGCAGGCCCCCCCTAGCGGGGGACAATGAGCAGTTCTTC.